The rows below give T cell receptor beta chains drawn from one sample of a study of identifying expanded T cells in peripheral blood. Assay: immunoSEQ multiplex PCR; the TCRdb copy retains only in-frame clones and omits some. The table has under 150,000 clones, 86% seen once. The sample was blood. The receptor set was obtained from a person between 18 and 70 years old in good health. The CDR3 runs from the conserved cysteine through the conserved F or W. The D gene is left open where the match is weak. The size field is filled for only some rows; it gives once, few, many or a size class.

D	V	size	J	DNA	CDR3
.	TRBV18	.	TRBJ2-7	TGTGCCAGCTCACCACTAGCCGGGCCAACCTACGAGCAGTACTTC	CASSPLAGPTYEQYF
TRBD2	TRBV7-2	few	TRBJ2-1	TGTGCCAGCAGCTCCCGCAGCGGGGGACACAATGAGCAGTTCTTC	CASSSRSGGHNEQFF
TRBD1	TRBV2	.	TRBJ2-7	TGTGCCAGCAGAGGGACAGGCCTCTCCTACGAGCAGTACTTC	CASRGTGLSYEQYF
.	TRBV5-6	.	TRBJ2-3	TGTGCCAGCAGGCCTTCCGGAGCTTGGGGATACACAGATACGCAGTATTTT	CASRPSGAWGYTDTQYF
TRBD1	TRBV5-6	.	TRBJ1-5	TGTGCCAGCAGCTTGGGTGTTACAGGGGCAGGCAATCAGCCCCAGCATTTT	CASSLGVTGAGNQPQHF
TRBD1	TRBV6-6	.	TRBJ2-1	TGTGCCAGCGAGGGACAGGGATACAATGAGCAGTTCTTC	CASEGQGYNEQFF
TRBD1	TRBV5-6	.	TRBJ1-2	TGTGCCAGCAGCTTACCCGGGACAGACGCCTATGGCTATGGCTACACCTTC	CASSLPGTDAYGYGYTF
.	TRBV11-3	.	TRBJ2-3	TGTGCCAGCAGCTTAGATTCAGATACGCAGTATTTT	CASSLDSDTQYF
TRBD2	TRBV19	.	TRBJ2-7	TGTGCCAGTAGTATAGTAGGAGCGGGAGGCGCGGTGGACGAGCAGTACTTC	CASSIVGAGGAVDEQYF
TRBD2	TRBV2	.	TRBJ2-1	TGTGCCAGCAGTGAAGGCGGGAGCGGGTTCGATGAGCAGTTCTTC	CASSEGGSGFDEQFF
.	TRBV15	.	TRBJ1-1	TGTGCCACCAGCTTAAAGGCGGCCACTGAAGCTTTCTTT	CATSLKAATEAFF
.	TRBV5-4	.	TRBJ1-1	TGTGCCAGCAGCCCCGGGACTTGGAACACTGAAGCTTTCTTT	CASSPGTWNTEAFF
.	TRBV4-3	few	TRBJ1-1	TGCGCCAGCAGCCAATCAGAGGAAGCTTTCTTT	CASSQSEEAFF
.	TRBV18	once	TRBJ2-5	TGTGCCAGCTCACCCTCAGAGACCCAGTACTTC	CASSPSETQYF
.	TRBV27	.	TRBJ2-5	TGTGCCAGCAGTTTATCATCCCGGAGTTGGGAGACCCAGTACTTC	CASSLSSRSWETQYF
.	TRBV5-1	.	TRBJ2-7	TGCGCCAGCAGCCCAGGGACACTAGTAAGCGGCGAGCAGTACTTC	CASSPGTLVSGEQYF
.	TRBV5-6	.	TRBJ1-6	TGTGCCAGCGCCCTACGGTATGGTGGGAGTTCACCCCTCCACTTT	CASALRYGGSSPLHF
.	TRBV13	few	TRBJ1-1	TGTGCCAGCAGCCGGACAGTAGAAGCTTTCTTT	CASSRTVEAFF
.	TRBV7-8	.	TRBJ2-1	TGTGCCAGCAGCCGGGACCGAAACAATGAGCAGTTCTTC	CASSRDRNNEQFF
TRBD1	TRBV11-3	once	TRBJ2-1	TGTGCCAGCAGCTTAGGGACAGGGAATGTTGAGCAGTTCTTC	CASSLGTGNVEQFF
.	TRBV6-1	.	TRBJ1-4	TGTGCCAGCAGTGAAGCTGTGACATATGCAACTAATGAAAAACTGTTTTTT	CASSEAVTYATNEKLFF
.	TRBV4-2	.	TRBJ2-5	TGTGCCAGCAGCCTCTCGAGGGGCAACTACCAAGAGACCCAGTACTTC	CASSLSRGNYQETQYF
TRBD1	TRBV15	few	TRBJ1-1	TGTGCCACCAGCAGAGGACAGGGGGCGACTGAAGCTTTCTTT	CATSRGQGATEAFF
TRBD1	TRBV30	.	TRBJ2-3	TGTGCCTGGGGACAGGGGCCCCCAGATACGCAGTATTTT	CAWGQGPPDTQYF
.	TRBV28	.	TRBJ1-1	TGTGCCAGCAGTTTGTCGGGGAACACTGAAGCTTTCTTT	CASSLSGNTEAFF
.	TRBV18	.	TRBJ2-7	TGTGCCAGCTCCCAGGAGGGAGTCATATCCTACGAGCAGTACTTC	CASSQEGVISYEQYF
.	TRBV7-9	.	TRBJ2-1	TGTGCCAGCAGCCTTACAGAGTACAATGAGCAGTTCTTC	CASSLTEYNEQFF
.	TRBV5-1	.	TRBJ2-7	TGCGCCAGCAGCTTTCAGGGGAGCTCCTACGAGCAGTACTTC	CASSFQGSSYEQYF
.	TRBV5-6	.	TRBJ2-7	TGTGCCAGCAGCTTGGTGTCCGCCGGGCCCTACGAGCAGTACTTC	CASSLVSAGPYEQYF
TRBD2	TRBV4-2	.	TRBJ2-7	TGTGCCAGCAGCCAGAGACTAGCGGAGTCCTACGAGCAGTACTTC	CASSQRLAESYEQYF